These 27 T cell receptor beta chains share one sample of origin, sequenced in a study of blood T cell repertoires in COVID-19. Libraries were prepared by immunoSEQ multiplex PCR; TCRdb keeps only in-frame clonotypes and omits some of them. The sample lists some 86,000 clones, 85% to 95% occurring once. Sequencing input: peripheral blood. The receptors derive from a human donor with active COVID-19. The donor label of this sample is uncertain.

DNA of the CDR3: TGCAGCGGGGGACAGGGGTACACCGGGGAGCTGTTTTTT. Encoded protein: CSGGQGYTGELFF. The gene calls are TRBV29-1 and TRBJ2-2, with 10 nucleotides matching TRBD1. Trimming cost V 7 bases and J 3 bases; bases outside gene matches: 2. The length of the CDR3 is 13 residues. Germline CDR1 SQVTM, CDR2 ANQGSEA.

The CDR3 DNA follows: TGCGCCAGCAGCCGGGGCTACAATGAGCAGTTCTTC. Protein: CASSRGYNEQFF. The chain combines TRBV5-1 with TRBJ2-1; TRBD2 is a possible D gene (5 bases). Trimming pared 4 bases from V and 3 bases from J, leaving 5 bases between. CDR3 size: 12 residues. Per germline, CDR1 SGHRS and CDR2 YFSETQ.

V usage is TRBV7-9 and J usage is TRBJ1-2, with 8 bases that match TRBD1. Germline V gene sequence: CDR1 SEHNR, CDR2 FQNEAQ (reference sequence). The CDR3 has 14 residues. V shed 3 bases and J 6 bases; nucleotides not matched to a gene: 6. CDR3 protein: CASSLTGVRDGYTF. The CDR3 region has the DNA TGTGCCAGCAGCTTGACAGGGGTAAGGGATGGCTACACCTTC.

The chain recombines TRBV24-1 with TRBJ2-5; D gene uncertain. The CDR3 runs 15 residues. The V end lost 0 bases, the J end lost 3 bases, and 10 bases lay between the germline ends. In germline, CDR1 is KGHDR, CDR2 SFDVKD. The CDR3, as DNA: TGTGCCACCAGTGATTTGCCAGGTCGGAAAGAGACCCAGTACTTC. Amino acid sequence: CATSDLPGRKETQYF.

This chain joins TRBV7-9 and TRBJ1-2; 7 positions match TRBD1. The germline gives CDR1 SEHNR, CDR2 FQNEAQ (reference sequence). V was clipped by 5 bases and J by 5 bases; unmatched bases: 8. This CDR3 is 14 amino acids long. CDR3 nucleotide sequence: TGTGCCAGCAGCCCAATACAGGGGAGGTATGGCTACACCTTC. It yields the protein CASSPIQGRYGYTF.

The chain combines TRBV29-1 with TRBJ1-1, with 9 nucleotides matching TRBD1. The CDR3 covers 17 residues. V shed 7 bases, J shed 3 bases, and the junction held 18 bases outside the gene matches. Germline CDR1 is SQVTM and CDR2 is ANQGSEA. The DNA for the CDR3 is TGCAGCGCCATCATTGGACAGGGGTTTTTTGCGGACACTGAAGCTTTCTTT. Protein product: CSAIIGQGFFADTEAFF.

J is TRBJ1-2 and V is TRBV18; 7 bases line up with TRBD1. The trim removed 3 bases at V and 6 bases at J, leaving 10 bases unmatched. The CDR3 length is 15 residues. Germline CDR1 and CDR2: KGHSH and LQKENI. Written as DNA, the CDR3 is TGTGCCAGCTCACCCATTAAAGACAGGGCAGATGGCTACACCTTC. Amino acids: CASSPIKDRADGYTF.

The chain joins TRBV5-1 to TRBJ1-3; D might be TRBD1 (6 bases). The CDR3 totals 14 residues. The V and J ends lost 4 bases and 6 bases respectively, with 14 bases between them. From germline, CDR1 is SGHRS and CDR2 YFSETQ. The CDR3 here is CASSLGGRENTIYF. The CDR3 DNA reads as TGCGCCAGCAGCCTGGGGGGCAGGGAAAACACCATATATTTT.

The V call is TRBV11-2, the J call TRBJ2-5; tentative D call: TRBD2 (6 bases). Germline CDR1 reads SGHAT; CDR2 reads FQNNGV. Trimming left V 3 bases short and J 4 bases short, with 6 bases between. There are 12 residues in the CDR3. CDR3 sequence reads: CASSLGLETQYF. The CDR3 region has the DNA TGTGCCAGCAGCTTGGGACTAGAGACCCAGTACTTC. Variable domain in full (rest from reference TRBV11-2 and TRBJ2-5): EAGVAQSPRYKIIEKRQSVAFWCNPISGHATLYWYQQILGQGPKLLIQFQNNGVVDDSQLPKDRFSAERLKGVDSTLKIQPAKLEDSAVYLCASSLGLETQYFGPGTRLLVL.

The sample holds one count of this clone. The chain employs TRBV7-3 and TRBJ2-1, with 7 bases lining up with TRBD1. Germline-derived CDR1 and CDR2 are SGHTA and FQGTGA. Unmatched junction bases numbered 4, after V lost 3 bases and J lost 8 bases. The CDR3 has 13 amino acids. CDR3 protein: CASSLDRLDEQFF. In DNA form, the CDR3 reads TGTGCCAGCAGCTTGGACAGGTTAGATGAGCAGTTCTTC.

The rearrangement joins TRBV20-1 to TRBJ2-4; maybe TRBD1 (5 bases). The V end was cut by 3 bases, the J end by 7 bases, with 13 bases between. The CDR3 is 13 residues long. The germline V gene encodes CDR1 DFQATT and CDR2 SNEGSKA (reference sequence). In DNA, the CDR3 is TGCAGTGCTAGTCAGGGCGTCGGGAACATTCAGTACTTC. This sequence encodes CSASQGVGNIQYF.

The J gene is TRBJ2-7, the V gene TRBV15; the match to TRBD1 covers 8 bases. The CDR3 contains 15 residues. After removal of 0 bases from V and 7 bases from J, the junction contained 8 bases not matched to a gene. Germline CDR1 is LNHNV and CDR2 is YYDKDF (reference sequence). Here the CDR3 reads CATSRDLDRGREQYF. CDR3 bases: TGTGCCACCAGCAGAGATCTTGACAGGGGCAGGGAGCAGTACTTC.

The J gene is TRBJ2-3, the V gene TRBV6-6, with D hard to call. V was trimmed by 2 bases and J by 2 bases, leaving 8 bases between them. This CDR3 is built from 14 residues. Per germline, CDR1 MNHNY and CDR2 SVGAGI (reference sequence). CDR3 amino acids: CASSYGHITDTQYF. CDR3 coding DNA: TGTGCCAGCAGTTACGGCCACATCACAGATACGCAGTATTTT.

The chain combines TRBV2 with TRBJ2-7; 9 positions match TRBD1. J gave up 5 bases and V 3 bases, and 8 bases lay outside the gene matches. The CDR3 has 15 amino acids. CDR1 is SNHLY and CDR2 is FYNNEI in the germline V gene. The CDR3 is CASSEWDRDMDEQYF. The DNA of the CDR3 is TGTGCCAGCAGTGAGTGGGACAGGGATATGGACGAGCAGTACTTC.

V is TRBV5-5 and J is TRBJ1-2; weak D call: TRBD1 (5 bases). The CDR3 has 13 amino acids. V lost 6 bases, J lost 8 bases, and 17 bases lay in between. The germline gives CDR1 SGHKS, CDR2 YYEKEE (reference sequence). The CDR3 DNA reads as TGTGCCAGCACTCTAAGCCCGACAGTCGGCTACACCTTC. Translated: CASTLSPTVGYTF.

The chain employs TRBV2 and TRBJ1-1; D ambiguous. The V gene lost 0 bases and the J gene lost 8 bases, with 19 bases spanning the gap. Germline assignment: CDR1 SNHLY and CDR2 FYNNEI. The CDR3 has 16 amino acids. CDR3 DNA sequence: TGTGCCAGCAGTGAAGCGCTTGGGAGGTCTACGAGGGAAGCTTTCTTT. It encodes CASSEALGRSTREAFF.

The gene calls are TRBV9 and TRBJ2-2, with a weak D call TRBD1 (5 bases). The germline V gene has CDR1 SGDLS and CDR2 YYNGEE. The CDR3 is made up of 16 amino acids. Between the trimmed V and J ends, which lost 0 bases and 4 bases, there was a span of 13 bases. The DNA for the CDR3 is TGTGCCAGCAGCGTAGGGGCAAGTAGGGGCACCGGGGAGCTGTTTTTT. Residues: CASSVGASRGTGELFF.

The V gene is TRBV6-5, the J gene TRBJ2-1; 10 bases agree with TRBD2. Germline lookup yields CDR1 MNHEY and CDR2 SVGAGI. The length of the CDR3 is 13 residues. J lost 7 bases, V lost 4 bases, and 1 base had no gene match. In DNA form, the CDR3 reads TGTGCCAGCAGTTCGGGACTAGCGAATGAGCAGTTCTTC. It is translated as CASSSGLANEQFF.

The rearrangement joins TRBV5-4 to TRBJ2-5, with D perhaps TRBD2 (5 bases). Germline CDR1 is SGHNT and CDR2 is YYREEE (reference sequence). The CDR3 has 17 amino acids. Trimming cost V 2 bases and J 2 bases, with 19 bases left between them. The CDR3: CASSLRSRLASQETQYF. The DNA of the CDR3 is TGTGCCAGCAGCTTAAGATCAAGATTAGCGTCACAAGAGACCCAGTACTTC.

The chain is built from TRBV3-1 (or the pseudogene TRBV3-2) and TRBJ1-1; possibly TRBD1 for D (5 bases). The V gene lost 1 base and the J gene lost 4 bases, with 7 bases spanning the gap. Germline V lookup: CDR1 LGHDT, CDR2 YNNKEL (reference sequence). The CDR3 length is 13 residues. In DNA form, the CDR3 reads TGTGCCAGCAGCCAAGCGGGGGGCACTGAAGCTTTCTTT. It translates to CASSQAGGTEAFF.

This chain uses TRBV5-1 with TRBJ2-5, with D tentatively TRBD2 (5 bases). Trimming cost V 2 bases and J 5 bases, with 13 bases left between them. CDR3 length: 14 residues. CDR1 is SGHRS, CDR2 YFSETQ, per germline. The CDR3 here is CASSFGPGGETQYF. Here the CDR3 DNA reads TGCGCCAGCAGCTTCGGCCCCGGCGGGGAGACCCAGTACTTC.

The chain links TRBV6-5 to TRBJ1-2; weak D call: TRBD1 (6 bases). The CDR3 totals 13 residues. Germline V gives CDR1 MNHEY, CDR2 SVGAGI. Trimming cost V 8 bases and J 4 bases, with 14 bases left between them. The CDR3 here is CASSQGLIYGYTF. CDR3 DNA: TGTGCCAGCTCACAGGGATTGATCTATGGCTACACCTTC.

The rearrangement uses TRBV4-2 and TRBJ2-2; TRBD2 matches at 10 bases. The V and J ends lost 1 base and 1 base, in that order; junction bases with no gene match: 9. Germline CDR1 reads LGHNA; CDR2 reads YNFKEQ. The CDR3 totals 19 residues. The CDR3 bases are TGTGCCAGCAGCCAAGGACAGGCTAGCGGGGGCCTGAACACCGGGGAGCTGTTTTTT. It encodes CASSQGQASGGLNTGELFF.

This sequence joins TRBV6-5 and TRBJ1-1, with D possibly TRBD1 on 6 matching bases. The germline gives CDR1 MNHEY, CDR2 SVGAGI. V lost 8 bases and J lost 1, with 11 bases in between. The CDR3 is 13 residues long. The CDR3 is CASLDRSNTEAFF. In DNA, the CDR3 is TGTGCCAGCCTGGACAGATCGAACACTGAAGCTTTCTTT.

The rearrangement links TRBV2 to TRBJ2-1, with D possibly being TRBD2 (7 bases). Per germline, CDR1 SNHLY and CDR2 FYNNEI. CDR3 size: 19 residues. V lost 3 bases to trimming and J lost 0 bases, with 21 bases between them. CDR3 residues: CASSDDYPGGGGSYNEQFF. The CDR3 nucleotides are TGTGCCAGCAGTGACGACTACCCGGGGGGAGGGGGCTCCTACAATGAGCAGTTCTTC.

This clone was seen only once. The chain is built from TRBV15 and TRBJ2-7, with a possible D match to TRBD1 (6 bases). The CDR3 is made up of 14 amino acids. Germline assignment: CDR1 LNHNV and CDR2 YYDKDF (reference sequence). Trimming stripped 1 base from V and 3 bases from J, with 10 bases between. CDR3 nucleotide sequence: TGTGCCACCAGCAGAGCTGGGGGCCTCTACGAGCAGTACTTC. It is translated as CATSRAGGLYEQYF.

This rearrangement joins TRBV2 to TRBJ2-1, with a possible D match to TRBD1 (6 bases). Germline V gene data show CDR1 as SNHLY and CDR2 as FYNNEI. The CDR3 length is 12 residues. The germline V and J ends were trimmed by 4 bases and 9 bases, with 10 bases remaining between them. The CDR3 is CASSGSGVEQFF. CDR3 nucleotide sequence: TGTGCCAGCAGTGGGTCAGGGGTTGAGCAGTTCTTC.